This T cell receptor beta chain was profiled in a study of PD-1 blockade in classical Hodgkin lymphoma. General study results and limits: Patients were excluded if nivolumab began under 1 year after ASCT (the autologous transplant).

Time point of the sample: cycle 4 day 1 (C4D1), after 5 to 7 weeks of nivolumab. Patients all relapsed after autologous stem cell transplantation, and there was variation in brentuximab vedotin exposure. Repertoires were generated with immunoSEQ multiplex PCR, while TCRdb's copy carries only in-frame clones and drops some. Of over 85,000 clones in the sample, about 93% are singletons; the top ten hold about 2%. For this clone: Its matching antigen is unknown.

After removal of 0 bases from V and 2 bases from J, the junction contained 3 bases not matched to a gene. The CDR3 runs 15 residues. CDR1 and CDR2 (germline): SGHVS, FQNEAQ. Sample: peripheral blood mononuclear cells (PBMCs), taken before the fourth cycle of nivolumab. This chain connects TRBV7-8 to TRBJ2-7; 8 positions agree with TRBD1. This TCR derives from a human donor with classical Hodgkin lymphoma. This CDR3 is CASSLADREAYEQYF. The CDR3 DNA reads TGTGCCAGCAGCTTAGCGGACAGGGAAGCCTACGAGCAGTACTTC.